This T cell receptor beta chain was captured in a study of siplizumab effects on memory and regulatory T cells. General study results and limits: Alloreactive sequences from unstimulated CD4+ memory cells fell significantly with siplizumab.

There are 17 residues in the CDR3. Clones were read by immunoSEQ multiplex PCR, and TCRdb kept only the in-frame ones, dropping some. The sample carries roughly 100,000 clones, roughly 96% recorded once. Points on this clone: Its antigen remains unknown.

Sample: naive CD4+ T cells sorted from blood. V usage is TRBV21-1 and J usage is TRBJ2-5; the D segment call TRBD1 is taken from the table without a DNA check. TRBV21-1 is annotated as a pseudogene. This sequence originates from a human donor in good health. In DNA, the CDR3 is TGTGCCAGCAGTGCTATTCCCCGGGACAGGGGCCGGGAGACCCAGTACTTC. Translation gives CASSAIPRDRGRETQYF.